These 18 T cell receptor beta chains originate from one sample sequenced in a study of beta chain features in type 1 diabetes. Study-wide points: Researchers report that Type 1 diabetes patients had moderately but significantly shorter TCRB CDR3s across all four CD4+ subsets.

The isolated RNA, all of it, was reverse transcribed, so expressed TCRB transcripts were what got sequenced. Clones were read by immunoSEQ multiplex PCR, and TCRdb kept only the in-frame ones, dropping some. Here the sample spans roughly 140,000 clones, approximately 10% being singletons. Which antigens these TCRs recognize remains unknown. Sequenced material: central memory CD4+ T cells from blood. All receptors come from a man under 40 with type 1 diabetes.

This chain uses TRBV6-5 with TRBJ2-5; D is uncertain. Germline CDR1 MNHEY, CDR2 SVGAGI. V lost 5 bases and J 8 bases, leaving 9 bases between the germline ends. CDR3 length: 11 residues. The CDR3 nucleotides read TGTGCCAGCAGTCTATCTGGTACCCAGTACTTC. Translated, it gives CASSLSGTQYF.

There are a few counts of this clone. The chain combines TRBV7-2 with TRBJ2-5, with 10 nucleotides matching TRBD1. The trim removed 6 bases at V and 2 bases at J, leaving 3 bases unmatched. The CDR3 length is 14 residues. Per germline, CDR1 SGHTA and CDR2 FQGNSA. The CDR3 DNA reads TGTGCCAGCAGGAAGGACAGGGGGCAAGAGACCCAGTACTTC. Protein sequence: CASRKDRGQETQYF.

With respect to this clone: The junction departs from the called germline gene at one end, perhaps through a read error. The CDR3 reads CASTQSLPTDTQYF. The CDR3 DNA follows: TGTGCCAGCACCCAATCCCTTCCCACAGATACGCAGTATTTT. The V and J genes are TRBV14 and TRBJ2-3, with D unclear. The CDR3 sequence is 14 residues long. Germline loops: CDR1 SGHDN, CDR2 FVKESK.

In this sample, this clone turned up a few times. A junction boundary mismatches the germline segment, possibly from a read error. The chain couples TRBV28 to TRBJ2-7, with 10 bases that match TRBD2. The CDR3 runs 12 residues. Germline V gene sequence: CDR1 MDHEN, CDR2 SYDVKM. The CDR3 spells CASSLWGLASNF. The CDR3 DNA sequence: TGTGCCAGCAGTTTATGGGGACTAGCGTCAAACTTC.

This clone appeared a few times. CDR3 bases: TGTGCCAGCAGCCAAGTTGTGGGGCTCACCGGGGAGCTGTTTTTT. Amino acid sequence: CASSQVVGLTGELFF. The genes are TRBV14 and TRBJ2-2; D is possibly TRBD1 (5 bases). V gave up 1 base and J gave up 4 bases, with 10 bases separating them. This CDR3 is built from 15 residues. Germline V gene data show CDR1 as SGHDN and CDR2 as FVKESK. The complete variable domain, with remaining parts taken from reference TRBV14 and TRBJ2-2, reads EAGVTQFPSHSVIEKGQTVTLRCDPISGHDNLYWYRRVMGKEIKFLLHFVKESKQDESGMPNNRFLAERTGGTYSTLKVQPAELEDSGVYFCASSQVVGLTGELFFGEGSRLTVL.

This clone was seen a few times. The chain employs TRBV5-8 and TRBJ1-1, with D uncertain. The CDR3 sequence is 13 residues long. The germline V gene encodes CDR1 SGHTS and CDR2 YDEGEE. V lost 2 bases, J lost 7 bases, and 12 bases lay in between. DNA for the CDR3: TGTGCCAGCAGCTTACAAGAACACCTTGAAGCTTTCTTT. As protein: CASSLQEHLEAFF.

The gene calls are TRBV4-1 and TRBJ2-3, with 14 bases identical to TRBD2. This CDR3 contains 17 residues. J lost 5 bases, V lost 2 bases, and 6 bases had no gene match. Germline V gives CDR1 MGHRA, CDR2 YSYEKL. CDR3 nucleotide sequence: TGCGCCAGCAGCCAATGGGGGACTAGCGGGAGTGTAGATACGCAGTATTTT. As protein: CASSQWGTSGSVDTQYF.

V gene TRBV2 combines with J gene TRBJ1-5; 8 nucleotides line up with TRBD1. The CDR3 has 15 amino acids. Germline V CDR1 and CDR2: SNHLY, FYNNEI. Trimming took 5 bases from V and 1 from J; bases not matched to a gene: 4. The CDR3 DNA sequence: TGTGCCAGCAGTTCACAGGGGGAGAGCAATCAGCCCCAGCATTTT. It is translated as CASSSQGESNQPQHF.

This clone appeared a few times. The chain is built from TRBV9 and TRBJ1-3, with a possible D match to TRBD1 (5 bases). Germline CDR1 is SGDLS and CDR2 is YYNGEE. V was shortened by 4 bases and J by 4 bases, with 12 bases between the two germline ends. The CDR3 is 14 amino acids. The CDR3 nucleotides are TGTGCCAGCAGCCCCGGCAGGGAAGGAAACACCATATATTTT. Translation gives CASSPGREGNTIYF.

The CDR3, as DNA: TGTGCCAGCCAAAAGCGGGAGTCAGGCAATGAGCAGTTCTTC. The encoded protein is CASQKRESGNEQFF. V and J are TRBV7-9 and TRBJ2-1, with 8 bases lining up with TRBD2. Germline-derived CDR1 and CDR2 are SEHNR and FQNEAQ (reference sequence). This CDR3 region has 14 residues. With V trimmed by 8 bases and J by 6 bases, 9 bases remained unmatched.

Only a few counts were recorded for this clone. This rearrangement joins TRBV28 to TRBJ2-7, with TRBD1 matching over 7 bases. The CDR3 loop spans 13 amino acids. Unmatched junction bases numbered 3, after V lost 4 bases and J lost 3 bases. From germline, CDR1 is MDHEN and CDR2 SYDVKM. The DNA of the CDR3 is TGTGCCAGCAGTTCACAGGGGATCTACGAGCAGTACTTC. Protein sequence: CASSSQGIYEQYF.

The CDR3, as DNA: TGTGCCAGCAGCCCCAGCGGGAGCACCTACAATGAGCAGTTCTTC. It is translated as CASSPSGSTYNEQFF. The V call is TRBV7-2, the J call TRBJ2-1, with 8 bases matching TRBD2. Trimming removed 5 bases from V and 2 bases from J; junction bases left unmatched: 5. The CDR3 sequence is 15 residues long. Germline V lookup: CDR1 SGHTA, CDR2 FQGNSA.

The rearrangement joins TRBV30 to TRBJ2-5; unclear D gene. The germline CDR1 and CDR2 sequences are GTSNPN and SVGIG (reference sequence). V lost 5 bases, J lost 1 base, and 11 bases lay in between. This CDR3 comprises 13 residues. The CDR3 spells CAWAPGLQETQYF. In DNA, the CDR3 is TGTGCCTGGGCACCAGGCCTCCAAGAGACCCAGTACTTC.

The V gene is TRBV2, the J gene TRBJ2-7; D might be TRBD1 (5 bases). Germline CDR1 SNHLY, CDR2 FYNNEI. The CDR3 consists of 13 residues. Trimming left V 6 bases short and J 2 bases short, with 11 bases between. DNA for the CDR3: TGTGCCAGCAGCGCGACAGAAACCTACGAGCAGTACTTC. It encodes CASSATETYEQYF.

This clone was detected a few times. This sequence joins TRBV4-2 and TRBJ2-2, with D hard to call. The CDR3 is 18 amino acids. The germline V gene has CDR1 LGHNA and CDR2 YNFKEQ. With 1 base removed from V and 1 base from J, the gap between germline ends came to 16 bases. CDR3 sequence (DNA): TGTGCCAGCAGCCAAGTTGGTTCTGGCAGGCGGAACACCGGGGAGCTGTTTTTT. The encoded protein is CASSQVGSGRRNTGELFF.

The chain joins TRBV15 to TRBJ2-1; D gene ambiguous. The CDR3 covers 13 residues. In germline, CDR1 is LNHNV, CDR2 YYDKDF (reference sequence). Trimming left V 0 bases short and J 15 bases short, with 15 bases between. CDR3 in DNA: TGTGCCACCAGCAGAGATCGCTCCGGGTATCTGTTCTTC. Residues: CATSRDRSGYLFF.

This clone was recorded a few times. This chain connects TRBV29-1 to TRBJ1-2; 10 nucleotides agree with TRBD1. V was pared by 1 base and J by 4 bases, with 6 bases of the junction left unmatched. The CDR3 length is 15 residues. Germline CDR1 is SQVTM and CDR2 is ANQGSEA. The CDR3 nucleotides read TGCAGCGTTGAAGGGGGACAGGGGTCCACCTATGGCTACACCTTC. It is translated as CSVEGGQGSTYGYTF.

The gene calls are TRBV30 and TRBJ2-7; 11 bases match TRBD2. The ends lost 2 bases at V and 3 bases at J; junction bases unmatched: 3. Germline V gene lookup returns CDR1 GTSNPN and CDR2 SVGIG (reference sequence). The CDR3 covers 14 residues. CDR3 sequence (DNA): TGTGCCTGGAGTCTTGGACTAGCGGGCTACGAGCAGTACTTC. This translates into CAWSLGLAGYEQYF.